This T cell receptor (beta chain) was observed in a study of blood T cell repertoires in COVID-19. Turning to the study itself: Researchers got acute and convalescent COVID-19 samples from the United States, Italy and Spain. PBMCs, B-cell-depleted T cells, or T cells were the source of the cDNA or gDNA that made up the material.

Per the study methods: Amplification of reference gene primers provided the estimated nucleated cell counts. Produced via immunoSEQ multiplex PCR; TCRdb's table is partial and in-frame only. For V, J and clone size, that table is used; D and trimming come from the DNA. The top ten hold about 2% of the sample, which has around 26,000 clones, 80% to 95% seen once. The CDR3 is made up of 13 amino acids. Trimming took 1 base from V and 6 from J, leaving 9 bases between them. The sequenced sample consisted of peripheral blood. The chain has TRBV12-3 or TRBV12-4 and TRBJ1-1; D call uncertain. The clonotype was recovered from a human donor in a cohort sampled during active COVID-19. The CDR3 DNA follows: TGTGCCAGCAGTTTAGGGCAAGTCGCTGAAGCTTTCTTT. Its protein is CASSLGQVAEAFF.